This is a list of T cell receptor beta chains from one sample in a study of blood T cell repertoires in COVID-19. Produced via immunoSEQ multiplex PCR; TCRdb's table is partial and in-frame only. The sample lists about 380,000 clones, 70% to 90% occurring once. Sequenced material: PBMCs or T cells enriched from blood (not recorded which). These receptors all come from a woman aged 18-29 years who had recovered from COVID-19. Each CDR3 is given with its conserved first and last residue. The D gene is left open where the match is weak. Not every row has a clone size; where given, it reads once, few, many or a size class.

CDR3 DNA: TGTGCCAGCAGCGTAGCTCCCCTCGTTTCTGGAAACACCATATATTTT; CDR3 protein: CASSVAPLVSGNTIYF; D gene: .; J gene: TRBJ1-3; clone size: .; V gene: TRBV9
CDR3 DNA: TGTGCCAGCAGTGAAGCGGGGGGATCATGGCTTGGCTACACCTTC; CDR3 protein: CASSEAGGSWLGYTF; D gene: .; J gene: TRBJ1-2; clone size: .; V gene: TRBV6-1
CDR3 DNA: TGTGCCAGTAGTAGCTGGGACAGGGGTACCTATGGCTACACCTTC; CDR3 protein: CASSSWDRGTYGYTF; D gene: TRBD1; J gene: TRBJ1-2; clone size: .; V gene: TRBV19
CDR3 DNA: TGTGCCAGTTCTGTGGAGGGAGATACGCAGTATTTT; CDR3 protein: CASSVEGDTQYF; D gene: .; J gene: TRBJ2-3; clone size: .; V gene: TRBV19
CDR3 DNA: TGCGCCAGCAGCCAGCCGGGACTGCTTGAAGCTTTCTTT; CDR3 protein: CASSQPGLLEAFF; D gene: .; J gene: TRBJ1-1; clone size: .; V gene: TRBV4-1
CDR3 DNA: TGTGCCAGCAGCGTAGAGGCAGGGGCAGAGACTGAAGCTTTCTTT; CDR3 protein: CASSVEAGAETEAFF; D gene: .; J gene: TRBJ1-1; clone size: .; V gene: TRBV9
CDR3 DNA: TGCGCCAGCAGCTCCGGGACAGATCGCTCCTATAATTCACCCCTCCACTTT; CDR3 protein: CASSSGTDRSYNSPLHF; D gene: TRBD1; J gene: TRBJ1-6; clone size: .; V gene: TRBV5-1
CDR3 DNA: TGTGCCTGGAGTGAGCGCGGGGAGACCCAGTACTTC; CDR3 protein: CAWSERGETQYF; D gene: .; J gene: TRBJ2-5; clone size: .; V gene: TRBV30
CDR3 DNA: TGTGCCAGCAGTGAATCCACAGGGTTTGCTGAAAAACTGTTTTTT; CDR3 protein: CASSESTGFAEKLFF; D gene: .; J gene: TRBJ1-4; clone size: .; V gene: TRBV6-1
CDR3 DNA: TGTGCCAGCAGCTTAGAGCTGGTCCGAAACGAGCAGTACTTC; CDR3 protein: CASSLELVRNEQYF; D gene: .; J gene: TRBJ2-7; clone size: .; V gene: TRBV7-9
CDR3 DNA: TGTGCCAGCAGCTCCCAGTCCGAAGATACGCAGTATTTT; CDR3 protein: CASSSQSEDTQYF; D gene: .; J gene: TRBJ2-3; clone size: .; V gene: TRBV13
CDR3 DNA: TGTGCCAGCAGCTCGAGAAACTATGGCTACACCTTC; CDR3 protein: CASSSRNYGYTF; D gene: .; J gene: TRBJ1-2; clone size: .; V gene: TRBV5-8
CDR3 DNA: TGTGCCAGCAGTGCACCGGGGGGGCGGATCTTC; CDR3 protein: CASSAPGGRIF; D gene: TRBD2; J gene: TRBJ2-1; clone size: .; V gene: TRBV25-1
CDR3 DNA: TGTGCCACCACCCGGGACACTGAAGCTTTCTTT; CDR3 protein: CATTRDTEAFF; D gene: .; J gene: TRBJ1-1; clone size: .; V gene: TRBV2
CDR3 DNA: TGTGCCAGCAGCGACCGGGACAGGGGGAACACTGAAGCTTTCTTT; CDR3 protein: CASSDRDRGNTEAFF; D gene: TRBD1; J gene: TRBJ1-1; clone size: .; V gene: TRBV11-3
CDR3 DNA: TGTGCCAGCAGCTTAGCAGCGGGGGGGAGCAGCTACGAGCAGTACTTC; CDR3 protein: CASSLAAGGSSYEQYF; D gene: TRBD2; J gene: TRBJ2-7; clone size: once; V gene: TRBV11-2
CDR3 DNA: TGTGCCAGCCAGCAAGGGGGCAAGGATTCACCCCTCCACTTT; CDR3 protein: CASQQGGKDSPLHF; D gene: TRBD1; J gene: TRBJ1-6; clone size: once; V gene: TRBV6-5
CDR3 DNA: TGTGCCAGCAGCCGACAGGGTAACACCGGGGAGCTGTTTTTT; CDR3 protein: CASSRQGNTGELFF; D gene: TRBD1; J gene: TRBJ2-2; clone size: once; V gene: TRBV7-3
CDR3 DNA: TGTGCCAGCGGGGAGGGCAGGAGAGGTCGGACTGAAGCTTTCTTT; CDR3 protein: CASGEGRRGRTEAFF; D gene: .; J gene: TRBJ1-1; clone size: .; V gene: TRBV14
CDR3 DNA: TGTGCCAGCAGCGCCCGGGACAGCCAAAACTATGGCTACACCTTC; CDR3 protein: CASSARDSQNYGYTF; D gene: TRBD1; J gene: TRBJ1-2; clone size: .; V gene: TRBV5-4
CDR3 DNA: TGTGCCAGCAGCCAAAGCCCCCAAGAGACCCAGTACTTC; CDR3 protein: CASSQSPQETQYF; D gene: .; J gene: TRBJ2-5; clone size: .; V gene: TRBV11-2
CDR3 DNA: TGTGCCAGCAGCCAAGGGGGGACTAGCTCCGAGCAGTACTTC; CDR3 protein: CASSQGGTSSEQYF; D gene: TRBD2; J gene: TRBJ2-7; clone size: .; V gene: TRBV4-2
CDR3 DNA: TGTGCCAGTAGTCTACGACAGTTACCCCCAACTAATGAAAAACTGTTTTTT; CDR3 protein: CASSLRQLPPTNEKLFF; D gene: .; J gene: TRBJ1-4; clone size: .; V gene: TRBV19
CDR3 DNA: TGTGCCAGCAGTTTACAGACCACCAGCTCCTACAATGAGCAGTTCTTC; CDR3 protein: CASSLQTTSSYNEQFF; D gene: .; J gene: TRBJ2-1; clone size: .; V gene: TRBV6-5
CDR3 DNA: TGTGCCAGCACCCCGGTGGACAAACCGAACACCGGGGAGCTGTTTTTT; CDR3 protein: CASTPVDKPNTGELFF; D gene: .; J gene: TRBJ2-2; clone size: .; V gene: TRBV7-9
CDR3 DNA: TGCAGCGTTGTGGTAGGGGGAACCGGGGAGCTGTTTTTT; CDR3 protein: CSVVVGGTGELFF; D gene: .; J gene: TRBJ2-2; clone size: .; V gene: TRBV29-1
CDR3 DNA: TGTGCCAGCAGCCTCGGGGACAGCTCCTCCCGCGAGCAGTACTTC; CDR3 protein: CASSLGDSSSREQYF; D gene: TRBD1; J gene: TRBJ2-7; clone size: .; V gene: TRBV28
CDR3 DNA: TGCGCCAGCAGCTTGGATACGGGAGCCTTGTCAAAACTGTTTTTT; CDR3 protein: CASSLDTGALSKLFF; D gene: .; J gene: TRBJ1-4; clone size: .; V gene: TRBV5-1
CDR3 DNA: TGTGCCAGCTTGGGTATGGGCGCTGAAGCTTTCTTT; CDR3 protein: CASLGMGAEAFF; D gene: .; J gene: TRBJ1-1; clone size: few; V gene: TRBV2
CDR3 DNA: TGTGCCAGCAGCTTACCCCGGGGGTCAGGGAACACCGGGGAGCTGTTTTTT; CDR3 protein: CASSLPRGSGNTGELFF; D gene: .; J gene: TRBJ2-2; clone size: .; V gene: TRBV11-2
CDR3 DNA: TGTGCCAGCAGTGATAGAAGCGGGGGGGTCACAGATACGCAGTATTTT; CDR3 protein: CASSDRSGGVTDTQYF; D gene: TRBD2; J gene: TRBJ2-3; clone size: .; V gene: TRBV6-1
CDR3 DNA: TGTGCCAGCAGCGTACCCCCATCTAACACTGAAGCTTTCTTT; CDR3 protein: CASSVPPSNTEAFF; D gene: .; J gene: TRBJ1-1; clone size: .; V gene: TRBV19
CDR3 DNA: TGCGCCAGCAGCCAGGCCGGACTGGGTAATTCACCCCTCCACTTT; CDR3 protein: CASSQAGLGNSPLHF; D gene: .; J gene: TRBJ1-6; clone size: .; V gene: TRBV4-1
CDR3 DNA: TGTGCCAGCAGCCCGACAGGGGCTGTTCGACTGAACACCGGGGAGCTGTTTTTT; CDR3 protein: CASSPTGAVRLNTGELFF; D gene: TRBD1; J gene: TRBJ2-2; clone size: .; V gene: TRBV14
CDR3 DNA: TGCAGCGCTGAGAACTGGGACAGGGGGAACCTCGGTGGCTACACCTTC; CDR3 protein: CSAENWDRGNLGGYTF; D gene: TRBD1; J gene: TRBJ1-2; clone size: .; V gene: TRBV29-1
CDR3 DNA: TGTGCCAGCACGCAGGCGCATCGAGAGACCCAGTACTTC; CDR3 protein: CASTQAHRETQYF; D gene: .; J gene: TRBJ2-5; clone size: .; V gene: TRBV6-5
CDR3 DNA: TGTGCCAGCCGTCTCTCCTATAATTCACCCCTCCACTTT; CDR3 protein: CASRLSYNSPLHF; D gene: .; J gene: TRBJ1-6; clone size: few; V gene: TRBV28
CDR3 DNA: TGTGCCAGCAGCCAAGAGGGACAAAATTTACTCGTGGAGACCCAGTACTTC; CDR3 protein: CASSQEGQNLLVETQYF; D gene: .; J gene: TRBJ2-5; clone size: .; V gene: TRBV3-1/TRBV3-2
CDR3 DNA: TGCGCCAGCAGTCAGCGGGGTCAGAACACAGATACGCAGTATTTT; CDR3 protein: CASSQRGQNTDTQYF; D gene: TRBD2; J gene: TRBJ2-3; clone size: .; V gene: TRBV5-1
CDR3 DNA: TGTGCCAGCAGTCCCCCCGAGGGCACTGAAGCTTTCTTT; CDR3 protein: CASSPPEGTEAFF; D gene: .; J gene: TRBJ1-1; clone size: .; V gene: TRBV28
CDR3 DNA: TGTGCCAGCAGCTTAAGGTTACCGGGGACAGGGAGCGAAAAACTGTTTTTT; CDR3 protein: CASSLRLPGTGSEKLFF; D gene: TRBD1; J gene: TRBJ1-4; clone size: .; V gene: TRBV7-2
CDR3 DNA: TGTGCCAGCACCCGGACTAGAACAGATACGCAGTATTTT; CDR3 protein: CASTRTRTDTQYF; D gene: TRBD2; J gene: TRBJ2-3; clone size: .; V gene: TRBV27
CDR3 DNA: TGTGCCAGCAGTGGACACAGGTACCTTAGCAATCAGCCCCAGCATTTT; CDR3 protein: CASSGHRYLSNQPQHF; D gene: .; J gene: TRBJ1-5; clone size: .; V gene: TRBV6-2/TRBV6-3
CDR3 DNA: TGTGCCAGTACGCTCCGACCGGGATCACCCCTCCACTTT; CDR3 protein: CASTLRPGSPLHF; D gene: .; J gene: TRBJ1-6; clone size: once; V gene: TRBV19
CDR3 DNA: TGCAGCGCCCGGACAGGGGGCAGGGACACTGAAGCTTTCTTT; CDR3 protein: CSARTGGRDTEAFF; D gene: TRBD1; J gene: TRBJ1-1; clone size: .; V gene: TRBV29-1
CDR3 DNA: TGTGCCAGCAGCTTAGACCAGTCCTTGAACACTGAAGCTTTCTTT; CDR3 protein: CASSLDQSLNTEAFF; D gene: .; J gene: TRBJ1-1; clone size: .; V gene: TRBV7-9
CDR3 DNA: TGTGCCAGCAGCGCCACTTCAGGGTTGGGTATTACAGATACGCAGTATTTT; CDR3 protein: CASSATSGLGITDTQYF; D gene: .; J gene: TRBJ2-3; clone size: .; V gene: TRBV9
CDR3 DNA: TGTGCCAGCAGCCAAGAGCGGGTCGCGAACACCGGGGAGCTGTTTTTT; CDR3 protein: CASSQERVANTGELFF; D gene: .; J gene: TRBJ2-2; clone size: .; V gene: TRBV4-2
CDR3 DNA: TGTGCCAGTAGTATGATTTACCAGGGGGACAACTATGGCTACACCTTC; CDR3 protein: CASSMIYQGDNYGYTF; D gene: TRBD1; J gene: TRBJ1-2; clone size: .; V gene: TRBV19
CDR3 DNA: TGTGCCACCAGCAGCCCTAGCGCCGGGACAGGGGTTTATGTCTATAATTCACCCCTCCACTTT; CDR3 protein: CATSSPSAGTGVYVYNSPLHF; D gene: TRBD1; J gene: TRBJ1-6; clone size: .; V gene: TRBV15
CDR3 DNA: TGTGCCAGCAGGGGGACAGGGATGAACACTGAAGCTTTCTTT; CDR3 protein: CASRGTGMNTEAFF; D gene: TRBD1; J gene: TRBJ1-1; clone size: .; V gene: TRBV28
CDR3 DNA: TGCGCCAGCAGTGAGTGGGGGGGCAGTACGCAGTATTTT; CDR3 protein: CASSEWGGSTQYF; D gene: .; J gene: TRBJ2-3; clone size: .; V gene: TRBV10-2
CDR3 DNA: TGTGCCAGCAGTGGGTTAGCGGGCCCACTCTACGAGCAGTACTTC; CDR3 protein: CASSGLAGPLYEQYF; D gene: TRBD2; J gene: TRBJ2-7; clone size: .; V gene: TRBV6-2/TRBV6-3
CDR3 DNA: TGCGCCAGCAGCCAAGATCTAGGGGCTATAGGGGGCCCCCCAGATACGCAGTATTTT; CDR3 protein: CASSQDLGAIGGPPDTQYF; D gene: TRBD1; J gene: TRBJ2-3; clone size: .; V gene: TRBV4-1
CDR3 DNA: TGTGCCAGCAGTCCGGGACACCCCTCAGGGGAGATGAACACTGAAGCTTTCTTT; CDR3 protein: CASSPGHPSGEMNTEAFF; D gene: .; J gene: TRBJ1-1; clone size: .; V gene: TRBV2
CDR3 DNA: TGTGCCAGCAGCCGACAGGGGGCGAATGAAGCTTTCTTT; CDR3 protein: CASSRQGANEAFF; D gene: TRBD1; J gene: TRBJ1-1; clone size: .; V gene: TRBV2
CDR3 DNA: TGTGCCAGCAGTTACTCTACTTCAGGGTCCGCCTACGAGCAGTACTTC; CDR3 protein: CASSYSTSGSAYEQYF; D gene: .; J gene: TRBJ2-7; clone size: once; V gene: TRBV6-5